This TCR beta chain was sequenced for a study of Ad26.COV2.S vaccination and SARS-CoV-2 variants (dated by TCRdb to about 2021). For the study in its entirety: Vaccine-arm donors came from COV1001, a multicentre, randomized, double-blind, placebo-controlled phase I-IIa trial of Ad26.COV2.S in healthy adults. Investigators remained blinded to trial group allocation during experiments and outcome assessment. Ad26.COV2.S was given intramuscularly at 5x10^10 or 1x10^11 viral particles, as a single shot or as two shots 56 days apart. The TCR-sequenced set comprised around 30 samples: some 20 Ad26.COV2.S vaccine recipients, 5 placebo recipients and 8 SARS-CoV-2 convalescent individuals. Trial participants were randomized into five groups of five, in which low-dose or high-dose Ad26.COV2.S was given once or twice, or placebo was given on both occasions. The specificity and breadth of SARS-CoV-2-reactive T cell receptors after Ad26.COV2.S vaccination were assessed by TCRbeta repertoire sequencing.

The V end gives up 1 base and the J end 9 bases, leaving 10 bases in the junction not matched to a gene. Inclusive of the bounding cysteine and phenylalanine, the CDR3 is 15 residues long. Just the 45-base CDR3 DNA is kept, in frame starting at base 1. CDR1 and CDR2 (LNHNV, YYDKDF) derive from the germline V gene (reference sequence). This specimen's treatment or condition label, interpreted: some 19 received Ad26.COV2.S at low or high dose, single or two shots; 5 received placebo; per-sample allocation not given. Repertoires of vaccine and placebo recipients were sequenced from samples collected on day 63 after the first injection. In Cohort 1b, 25 to 30 adults aged 18-55 years were enrolled at a single site in Boston, USA, between 29 July and 7 August 2020. Ad26.COV2.S consisted of a replication-incompetent adenovirus type 26 vector by which a prefusion-stabilized SARS-CoV-2 spike protein from the original Wuhan strain was expressed.

As for this clone: Its antigen specificity is not known. Base qualities are not provided; no much larger clone lies one nucleotide away.

Study-wide conclusions, independent of this receptor: Vaccine and placebo recipients had comparable non-spike TCR breadth, which fits with the vaccine containing only spike. The study lacked the statistical power to compare responses across vaccine doses or regimens. The authors noted that total T cell responses may have been underestimated by the TCR breadth and depth analyses. After vaccination, substantial breadth of spike-specific CD8+ and CD4+ T cell responses was reported. Compared with placebo recipients, Ad26.COV2.S recipients showed higher spike-specific TCR breadth (P = 0.0014).

The immunoSEQ Assay was the method used to sequence TCRbeta CDR3 regions. After extraction, genomic DNA underwent amplification by bias-controlled multiplex PCR, followed by high-throughput sequencing. In the original analysis: To quantify the absolute abundance of each unique TCRbeta CDR3 region, sequences were collapsed and filtered. T cell fraction was estimated by normalizing TCRbeta template counts to usable DNA, which was measured by amplifying reference genes present in all nucleated cells. Repertoire TCRs were annotated as SARS-CoV-2-specific by exact matching of V gene, CDR3 amino acid sequence and J gene to a known reactive TCR set. The reference SARS-CoV-2 TCR set came from MIRA and was filtered for enrichment in COVID-19-positive ImmuneCODE repertoires, removing public or cross-reactive TCRs. Using the MIRA antigens, annotated TCRs were further analysed by specific ORF or by position within an ORF. Breadth was defined as the number of annotated unique rearrangements divided by the total number of unique productive rearrangements, and depth was defined as the summed frequency of the annotated unique rearrangements. TCR breadth was compared between groups using two-sided Wilcoxon rank-sum tests. TCRdb provides this immuneACCESS table in a form limited to in-frame rearrangements. Some clones are lacking; in checked studies, under half of them reflect an unresolved V gene, and why the rest are absent is not known. V, J and clone size reflect that table, while D and trimming were determined from the DNA. The table for this sample lists 400,000 to 450,000 clones; approximately 90% of them were counted only once. Of the sample, 9% to 15% is held by the ten largest clones.

The chain uses TRBV15 and TRBJ2-7; 9 junctional bases match TRBD2. The sequence came from a person between 18 and 65 years old who received the Ad26.COV2.S COVID-19 vaccine or a placebo. Sequenced here: peripheral blood, sampled in a trial of Ad26.COV2.S vaccine versus placebo. The DNA is as follows: TGTGCCACCAGCAGAGCGGGAGGCGGGAGGGCCGGGCAGTACTTC. It translates as CATSRAGGGRAGQYF.